This TCR beta chain comes out of a study of CD8 T cells in Susac syndrome. Findings of the study overall: The relatively small number of individuals in the TCR sequencing and HLA analysis was acknowledged by the study.

Sequencing of TCR beta was carried out in blood CD8+ and CD4+ T cells. The authors negatively isolated CD8+ and CD4+ T cells and FACS-enriched TEMRA cells. Concerning this clonotype: Antigen unknown.

The junction had 9 bases not matched to a gene; V was cut back by 4 bases and J by 5 bases. Germline V gene data show CDR1 as SGDLS and CDR2 as YYNGEE. The CDR3 runs to 16 residues. Reverse transcription of 0.5 to 1 ug RNA was performed with random hexamers. It was immunoSEQ multiplex PCR that amplified TCR beta CDR3 across 54 Vbeta and 13 Jbeta. TCRdb analysed the immunoSEQ multiplex PCR reads with MiXCR anew, one entry per CDR3 protein. The sample lists some 170,000 distinct CDR3 sequences; 85% to 95% were seen once. This sequence originates from a human donor in good health. This sequence joins TRBV9 and TRBJ2-3; 11 bases align to TRBD2. The sample comprised CD4+ T cells from PBMCs. The CDR3 DNA is TGTGCCAGCAGCTCCCGTAGCGGGGGGGAAGGAGATACGCAGTATTTT. This gives the protein CASSSRSGGEGDTQYF.